A single sample is the source of the 12 T cell receptor beta chains below, sequenced in a study of cytomegalovirus exposure and HLA in healthy donors. TCRdb's copy holds only in-frame clones and misses some; the assay was immunoSEQ multiplex PCR. Of around 250,000 clones listed, about nine tenths are singletons. The sample consisted of PBMCs. The receptors stem from a woman aged 30 to 39 in good health and CMV-seronegative.

In regard to this clone: The junction and the germline gene differ at one end; a read error may be behind it. This chain uses TRBV18 with TRBJ1-5; possibly TRBD1 for D (5 bases). There are 15 residues in the CDR3. The germline V gene encodes CDR1 KGHSH and CDR2 LQKENI. This CDR3 reads CAGSQGSTSNQPQHF. For the CDR3, the DNA is TGTGCCGGCTCCCAGGGAAGTACAAGCAATCAGCCCCAGCATTTT.

This clone was seen once. The rearrangement links TRBV2 to TRBJ2-1, with unresolved D. CDR3 length: 13 residues. Germline V gene lookup returns CDR1 SNHLY and CDR2 FYNNEI. V dropped 9 bases and J dropped 1 base, with 10 bases sitting between them. In DNA, the CDR3 is TGTGCCAGTCCCCGGCCTTCCTACAATGAGCAGTTCTTC. Translating it yields CASPRPSYNEQFF.

This clone was counted a few times. V is TRBV19 and J is TRBJ1-3; D unresolved. Germline CDR1 reads LNHDA; CDR2 reads SQIVND (reference sequence). The CDR3 is 15 amino acids. The V end lost 1 base, the J end lost 0 bases, and 7 bases lay between the germline ends. The CDR3 DNA sequence: TGTGCCAGTAGTATAGGGACCACCTCTGGAAACACCATATATTTT. Translating it yields CASSIGTTSGNTIYF.

The J gene is TRBJ2-3, the V gene TRBV5-6, with a weak D call TRBD1 (5 bases). The germline gives CDR1 SGHDT, CDR2 YYEEEE. Between the trimmed V and J ends, which lost 0 bases and 4 bases, there was a span of 6 bases. CDR3 length: 13 amino acids. CDR3 DNA sequence: TGTGCCAGCAGCTTGGAAGGGGCAGATACGCAGTATTTT. Protein: CASSLEGADTQYF.

V gene TRBV4-1 combines with J gene TRBJ2-7; 10 nucleotides match TRBD2. CDR1 MGHRA and CDR2 YSYEKL come from the germline V gene. With V trimmed by 2 bases and J by 1 base, 5 bases remained unmatched. The CDR3 runs 16 residues. The CDR3 region is CASSQPSGSSSYEQYF. CDR3 bases: TGCGCCAGCAGCCAACCTAGCGGGAGTAGTTCCTACGAGCAGTACTTC.

This clone was observed a few times. The chain combines TRBV27 with TRBJ2-7, with no clear D. Germline values: CDR1 MNHEY, CDR2 SMNVEV (reference sequence). This CDR3 has 14 amino acids. V was clipped by 0 bases and J by 3 bases, with 9 bases between them. CDR3 residues: CASSLSPGLYEQYF. The CDR3 DNA reads TGTGCCAGCAGTTTATCACCAGGCCTCTACGAGCAGTACTTC.

The CDR3: CASRLAAYNEQFF. CDR3 nucleotide sequence: TGTGCCAGCAGACTAGCGGCCTACAATGAGCAGTTCTTC. The gene calls are TRBV7-8 and TRBJ2-1; 8 bases match TRBD2. There are 13 residues in the CDR3. J was trimmed by 2 bases and V by 6 bases; bases with no gene match: 0. CDR1 is SGHVS and CDR2 is FQNEAQ in the germline V gene.

The rearrangement joins TRBV10-3 to TRBJ1-2; D perhaps matches TRBD1 (5 bases). Germline V CDR1 and CDR2: ENHRY, SYGVKD. CDR3 length: 13 amino acids. Trimming left V 3 bases short and J 8 bases short, with 13 bases between. The CDR3 DNA reads TGTGCCATCAGTGACTCAGGGTTGGAGGGCTACACCTTC. Translation: CAISDSGLEGYTF.

The chain recombines TRBV5-6 with TRBJ2-3; D may be TRBD2 (6 bases). Trimming stripped 4 bases from V and 10 bases from J, with 31 bases between. This CDR3 spans 18 amino acids. Germline lookup yields CDR1 SGHDT and CDR2 YYEEEE. The CDR3 protein is CASSPWWLAETTSGAQYF. DNA for the CDR3: TGTGCCAGCAGCCCCTGGTGGTTAGCGGAGACGACCTCCGGGGCGCAGTATTTT.

The genes are TRBV29-1 and TRBJ2-1; D not resolved. The V gene lost 8 bases and the J gene lost 0 bases, with 8 bases spanning the gap. Per germline, CDR1 SQVTM and CDR2 ANQGSEA. The CDR3 is 12 residues long. The CDR3 region is CSYHRSYNEQFF. DNA of the CDR3: TGCAGCTACCACCGCTCCTACAATGAGCAGTTCTTC.

Of note for this clone: The DNA is omitted, as the CDR3 cannot be located on it reliably, and the CDR3 follows TCRdb's listing. This sequence joins TRBV27 and TRBJ2-6. The CDR3 is 16 amino acids in total, end residues counted. From germline, CDR1 is MNHEY and CDR2 SMNVEV (reference sequence). CDR3 in amino acids: CASSSSGTSGANVLTF.

This clone was seen once. The chain links TRBV19 to TRBJ2-7; D ambiguous. Germline loops: CDR1 LNHDA, CDR2 SQIVND (reference sequence). CDR3 length: 13 amino acids. V dropped 4 bases and J dropped 4 bases, with 11 bases sitting between them. The CDR3 spells CASSKTTGYEQYF. The CDR3 DNA reads TGTGCCAGTAGTAAAACGACTGGTTACGAGCAGTACTTC.